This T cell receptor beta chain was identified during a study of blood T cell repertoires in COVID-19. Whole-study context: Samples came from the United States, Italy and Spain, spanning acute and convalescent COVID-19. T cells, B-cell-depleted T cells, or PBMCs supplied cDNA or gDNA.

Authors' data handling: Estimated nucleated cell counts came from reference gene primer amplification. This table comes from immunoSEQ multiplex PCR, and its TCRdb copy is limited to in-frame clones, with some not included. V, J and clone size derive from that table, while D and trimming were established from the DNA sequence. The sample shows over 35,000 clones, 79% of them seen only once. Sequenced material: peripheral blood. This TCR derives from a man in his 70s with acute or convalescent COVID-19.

DNA for the CDR3: TGTGCCAGCAGCGTAGCGGGACAGTTGTACGAGCAGTACTTC. It translates to CASSVAGQLYEQYF. The V and J genes are TRBV9 and TRBJ2-7, with 7 bases lining up with TRBD1. V was clipped by 0 bases and J by 4 bases; unmatched bases: 4. Germline V gene sequence: CDR1 SGDLS, CDR2 YYNGEE. The CDR3 is 14 amino acids.